This T cell receptor beta chain stems from a study of a mutant IDH1 vaccine in newly diagnosed glioma. Looking at the study overall: Averaging about 37 years of age, treated patients were about 60% male and around 40% female. Patients were pretreated with radiotherapy, temozolomide, or both, mostly both. Study outcomes and limitations: Shifts in the top peripheral T cell clonotypes seemed unrelated to pseudoprogression.

This table comes from immunoSEQ multiplex PCR, and its TCRdb copy is limited to in-frame clones, with some not included. The sample lists under 80,000 clones, approximately 86% occurring once. Time point here: baseline, week 1 (first vaccination visit). As to treatment: pre-vaccination baseline after standard-of-care therapy. New WHO grade 3 or 4 astrocytomas that were IDH1-mutant and ATRX-lost had been found in donors. Trimming removed 5 bases at V and 0 bases at J, with 12 bases between. Germline CDR1 and CDR2: MDHEN and SYDVKM. The CDR3 length is 15 residues. Concerning this clone itself: Its antigen is unknown.

The receptor was isolated from a man aged 30 to 39 with glioma. The sequenced sample was PBMCs, obtained from a glioma patient treated with radiotherapy, temozolomide or both. The V gene is TRBV28, the J gene TRBJ2-3, with D unresolved. DNA for the CDR3: TGTGCCAGCAGTATACAAGGAAGAAGCACAGATACGCAGTATTTT. It is translated as CASSIQGRSTDTQYF.